The clone carrying this T cell receptor beta chain appeared a few times. Its cognate antigen is unknown. TCRdb's table, derived via immunoSEQ multiplex PCR, lists solely in-frame clones and lacks some. The sample carries a few hundred thousand clones, roughly 89% recorded once. The donors were part of the validation cohort of over a hundred subjects. That cohort was separate from the first cohort, which comprised 500 to 700 subjects. This record belongs to a study of cytomegalovirus exposure and HLA in healthy donors. Findings and caveats of the study: The classifier reportedly diagnosed cytomegalovirus status with high sensitivity and specificity.

CDR1 is KGHSH and CDR2 is LQKENI in the germline V gene. The V end lost 4 bases, the J end lost 3 bases, and 10 bases lay between the germline ends. This CDR3 is built from 14 residues. This TCR was recovered from a woman aged 18-29 years in good health and CMV-seronegative. Sequencing input: PBMCs. The chain couples TRBV18 to TRBJ1-5; tentatively, D is TRBD1 (5 bases). The CDR3 coding sequence is TGTGCCAGCTCACTACAGGAAAACAATCAGCCCCAGCATTTT. This translates into CASSLQENNQPQHF.